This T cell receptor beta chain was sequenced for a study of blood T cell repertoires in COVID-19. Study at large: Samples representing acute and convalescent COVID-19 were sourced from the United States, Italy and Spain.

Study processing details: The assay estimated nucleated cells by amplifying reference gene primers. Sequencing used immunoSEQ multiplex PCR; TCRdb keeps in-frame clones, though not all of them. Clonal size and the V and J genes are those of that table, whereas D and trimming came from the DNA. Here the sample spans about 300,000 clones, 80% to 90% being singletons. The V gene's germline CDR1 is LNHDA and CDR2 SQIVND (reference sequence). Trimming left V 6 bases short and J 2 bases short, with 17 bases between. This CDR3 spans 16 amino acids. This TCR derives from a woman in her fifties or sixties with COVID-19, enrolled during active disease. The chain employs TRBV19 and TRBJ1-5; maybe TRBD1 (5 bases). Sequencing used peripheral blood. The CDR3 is CASSTLGAHGNQPQHF. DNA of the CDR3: TGTGCCAGTAGCACGCTTGGGGCGCATGGCAATCAGCCCCAGCATTTT.